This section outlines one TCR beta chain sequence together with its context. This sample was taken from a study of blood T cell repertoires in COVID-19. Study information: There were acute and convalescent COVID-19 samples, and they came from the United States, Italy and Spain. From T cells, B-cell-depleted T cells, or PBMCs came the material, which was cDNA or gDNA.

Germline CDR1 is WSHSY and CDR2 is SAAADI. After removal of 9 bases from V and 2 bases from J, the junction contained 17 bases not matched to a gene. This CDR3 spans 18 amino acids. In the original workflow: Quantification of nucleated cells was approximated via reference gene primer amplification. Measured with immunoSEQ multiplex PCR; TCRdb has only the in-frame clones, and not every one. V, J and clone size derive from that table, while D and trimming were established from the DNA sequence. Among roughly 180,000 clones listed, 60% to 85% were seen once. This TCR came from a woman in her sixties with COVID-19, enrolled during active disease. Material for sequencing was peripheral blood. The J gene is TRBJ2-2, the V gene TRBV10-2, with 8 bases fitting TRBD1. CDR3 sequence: CASYRRDRIEGNTGELFF. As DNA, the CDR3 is TGCGCCAGTTACCGGAGGGACAGGATAGAAGGAAACACCGGGGAGCTGTTTTTT.